This TCR beta chain came from a study of T cells after yellow fever vaccination. Notes on the study in general: After the booster, 96% of CD4 and 88% of CD8 primary-response clones were re-detected.

On this clonotype itself: Its matching antigen is unknown.

A 5'RACE template-switching step, the method used to make TCR cDNA, added a universal primer site and UMIs. One entry per CDR3 protein, called by TCRdb with MiXCR from the 5' RACE reads. The table includes around 200,000 distinct CDR3 sequences, approximately 10% detected once. Germline V gene sequence: CDR1 SGDLS, CDR2 YYNGEE. CDR3 length: 15 residues. Trimming at V came to 4 bases and at J to 2 bases, leaving 6 bases not matched to a gene. This clonotype was sampled from a man between 18 and 29 years old who received the YFV17D yellow fever vaccine. The material was CD8+ T cells sorted from PBMCs, obtained 15 days after the yellow fever booster vaccination. The chain carries TRBV9 and TRBJ2-3; 8 positions agree with TRBD1. The CDR3, as DNA: TGTGCCAGCAGCCCTCGGACAGGGATCACAGATACGCAGTATTTT. This sequence encodes CASSPRTGITDTQYF.